The 19 T cell receptor beta chains below all came from one sample that was sequenced in a study of blood T cells in healthy people across ages. A sample-barcoded 5' primer and a J-beta primer mix were used in a second PCR of roughly 7 to 12 cycles. Each CDR3 protein is one row after TCRdb ran MiXCR on the 5' RACE reads. The sample lists about 640,000 distinct CDR3 sequences; roughly 58% were seen once. The sequenced sample consisted of blood. These receptors all stem from a man aged 60 to 69 in good health.

This rearrangement joins TRBV20-1 to TRBJ2-1, with 7 bases fitting TRBD2. The CDR3 length is 13 residues. Trimming removed 7 bases from V and 5 bases from J; junction bases left unmatched: 8. Germline-derived CDR1 and CDR2 are DFQATT and SNEGSKA (reference sequence). The CDR3: CSVSGLPHNEQFF. The CDR3 nucleotides are TGCAGTGTTTCGGGACTACCCCACAATGAGCAGTTCTTC.

The rearrangement uses TRBV5-6 and TRBJ2-5, with a weak D call TRBD1 (5 bases). V was pared by 4 bases and J by 3 bases, with 10 bases between. The CDR3 covers 13 residues. The germline gives CDR1 SGHDT, CDR2 YYEEEE. The CDR3 reads CASSVDTKETQYF. The CDR3 region has the DNA TGTGCCAGCAGCGTGGACACTAAAGAGACCCAGTACTTC.

The rearrangement links TRBV4-1 to TRBJ2-5; D assignment may be TRBD1 or TRBD2 (5 bases each). The CDR3 spans 14 residues. The V gene lost 2 bases and the J gene lost 4 bases, with 11 bases spanning the gap. Germline V gene lookup returns CDR1 MGHRA and CDR2 YSYEKL. CDR3: CASSQLPGRETQYF. CDR3 bases: TGCGCCAGCAGCCAACTTCCGGGACGAGAGACCCAGTACTTC.

The chain carries TRBV29-1 and TRBJ2-2, with 12 bases aligning to TRBD1. Germline loops: CDR1 SQVTM, CDR2 ANQGSEA. This CDR3 contains 16 residues. J lost 7 bases, V lost 5 bases, and 11 bases had no gene match. The CDR3 sequence: CSVPSGQGAAGGELFF. CDR3 nucleotides: TGCAGCGTTCCCTCGGGACAGGGGGCAGCGGGCGGGGAGCTGTTTTTT.

For this clonotype: A read error may be the cause here, since a much bigger clone is one base away. This chain joins TRBV27 and TRBJ2-1, with 8 bases aligning to TRBD2. Germline CDR1 is MNHEY and CDR2 is SMNVEV (reference sequence). This CDR3 is built from 16 residues. The V segment lost 4 bases and the J segment 2 bases; nucleotides outside the gene matches: 7. The CDR3 sequence: CASSSRLASPYNEQFF. The DNA for the CDR3 is TGTGCCAGCAGTTCGCGACTAGCGAGCCCCTACAATGAGCAGTTCTTC.

The chain has TRBV9 and TRBJ2-5; unclear D gene. V was trimmed by 3 bases and J by 11 bases, leaving 14 bases between them. This CDR3 has 12 amino acids. CDR1 and CDR2 from the germline V gene are SGDLS and YYNGEE. The CDR3 spells CASSAGQDEQYF. The CDR3 nucleotides are TGTGCCAGCAGCGCCGGTCAGGATGAGCAGTACTTC.

The rearrangement joins TRBV18 to TRBJ1-2; D gene uncertain. Germline V lookup: CDR1 KGHSH, CDR2 LQKENI. CDR3 length equals 15 residues. V was pared by 0 bases and J by 2 bases, with 10 bases between. The CDR3 loop is CASSPPGTPNYGYTF. The CDR3 DNA is TGTGCCAGCTCACCACCGGGCACTCCAAACTATGGCTACACCTTC.

This clonotype was picked up one time. The chain carries TRBV25-1 and TRBJ1-2, with unresolved D. The CDR3 contains 10 residues. Germline V gives CDR1 MGHDK, CDR2 SYGVNS. V was cut by 10 bases and J by 6 bases, with 9 bases left in between. The chain's CDR3 is CATFSDGYTF. The CDR3 nucleotides read TGTGCCACCTTTTCCGATGGCTACACCTTC.

The V call is TRBV5-1, the J call TRBJ2-1, with 8 positions matching TRBD2. Trimming removed 4 bases from V and 0 bases from J; junction bases left unmatched: 9. Germline loops: CDR1 SGHRS, CDR2 YFSETQ. CDR3 size: 17 residues. DNA for the CDR3: TGCGCCAGCAGCGCCGGGAGGGGCAGTACCTCCTACAATGAGCAGTTCTTC. Translation: CASSAGRGSTSYNEQFF.

The chain combines TRBV18 with TRBJ2-7; D not resolved. V shed 0 bases and J shed 0 bases, with 9 bases lying between them. The CDR3 contains 15 residues. Germline CDR1 and CDR2: KGHSH and LQKENI. CDR3 amino acids: CASSPPTAHSYEQYF. The CDR3 coding sequence is TGTGCCAGCTCACCACCAACCGCACACTCCTACGAGCAGTACTTC.

The V and J genes are TRBV20-1 and TRBJ1-2; 9 bases match TRBD1. This CDR3 is built from 14 residues. Germline CDR1 DFQATT, CDR2 SNEGSKA (reference sequence). The junction had 7 bases not matched to a gene; V was cut back by 4 bases and J by 4 bases. CDR3 amino acids: CSAMGGQGPYGYTF. CDR3 bases: TGCAGTGCTATGGGCGGACAGGGGCCCTATGGCTACACCTTC.

The chain links TRBV6-5 to TRBJ1-2; maybe TRBD1 (5 bases). Germline lookup yields CDR1 MNHEY and CDR2 SVGAGI. Trimming cost V 0 bases and J 7 bases, with 15 bases left between them. This CDR3 contains 15 residues. The CDR3 DNA is TGTGCCAGCAGTTACTCGGGGGGAGTACGGGGTGGCTACACCTTC. It yields the protein CASSYSGGVRGGYTF.

The rearrangement links TRBV20-1 to TRBJ2-5; TRBD2 agrees at 10 bases. Germline values: CDR1 DFQATT, CDR2 SNEGSKA (reference sequence). The CDR3 contains 14 residues. The ends lost 5 bases at V and 2 bases at J; junction bases unmatched: 5. CDR3 DNA sequence: TGCAGTGCTGGATCTAGCGGGGGACAAGAGACCCAGTACTTC. Amino acid sequence: CSAGSSGGQETQYF.

On this clonotype itself: A much larger clone is a single base away; this may be a read error. The chain joins TRBV11-2 to TRBJ2-7; D is unclear. The germline V gene has CDR1 SGHAT and CDR2 FQNNGV. The CDR3 is made up of 13 amino acids. The chain's CDR3 is CASSTVSSHEQYF. CDR3 coding DNA: TGTGCCAGCAGCACGGTGAGCTCCCACGAGCAGTACTTC.

The chain carries TRBV9 and TRBJ2-7; perhaps D is TRBD1 or TRBD2 (5 bases each). V was shortened by 3 bases and J by 2 bases, with 15 bases between the two germline ends. The CDR3 spans 15 residues. Germline V gene lookup returns CDR1 SGDLS and CDR2 YYNGEE. The CDR3 here is CASSAGPFSPYEQYF. The CDR3 bases are TGTGCCAGCAGCGCGGGACCTTTTTCCCCCTACGAGCAGTACTTC.

The rearrangement uses TRBV4-1 and TRBJ2-1; a possible D gene is TRBD2 (7 bases). The CDR3 loop spans 15 amino acids. Germline V gene data show CDR1 as MGHRA and CDR2 as YSYEKL. Trimming stripped 2 bases from V and 12 bases from J, with 20 bases between. DNA for the CDR3: TGCGCCAGCAGCCAAAGAGGGGCTGGGGGGGCGAGGCAGTTCTTC. Amino acids: CASSQRGAGGARQFF.

This clonotype was seen more than once but under ten times. The chain couples TRBV29-1 to TRBJ1-2, with TRBD1 matching over 7 bases. Germline lookup yields CDR1 SQVTM and CDR2 ANQGSEA. The trim removed 6 bases at V and 3 bases at J, leaving 13 bases unmatched. The CDR3 spans 15 residues. Written as DNA, the CDR3 is TGCAGCGTCCGAGGGGGCGGGGAGATGGACTATGGCTACACCTTC. This gives the protein CSVRGGGEMDYGYTF.

V is TRBV12-3 or TRBV12-4 and J is TRBJ2-5; D remains unclear. This CDR3 is built from 14 residues. Trimming took off 3 bases at V and 7 bases at J, with 15 bases between the two ends. The CDR3 loop is CASSFEQWEGTQYF. In nucleotides, the CDR3 is TGTGCCAGCAGTTTCGAACAGTGGGAAGGGACCCAGTACTTC.

The chain has TRBV10-3 and TRBJ1-1; D remains unclear. Trimming took off 0 bases at V and 5 bases at J, with 4 bases between the two ends. Germline assignment: CDR1 ENHRY and CDR2 SYGVKD. The CDR3 spans 12 residues. The CDR3 region is CAISESGTEAFF. The CDR3, as DNA: TGTGCCATCAGTGAGTCTGGAACTGAAGCTTTCTTT.